Below, 2 T cell receptor beta chains from the same sample are listed, as sequenced in a study of CD8+CD57+ T cells in acquired aplastic anemia. Profiling that covered TCR beta VDJ and CDR3 relied on genomic DNA as its template. MiXCR was run by TCRdb on the reads, yielding one entry per CDR3 protein. The sample has under 200,000 distinct CDR3 sequences, 35% to 55% seen once. Sequenced input: sorted CD4+, CD8+, or CD8+CD57+ T cells (not recorded which) from PBMCs. The origin of the receptors is a human donor in good health.

The gene calls are TRBV10-3 and TRBJ1-6, with D unresolved. The V end was cut by 0 bases, the J end by 2 bases, with 8 bases between. Germline loops: CDR1 ENHRY, CDR2 SYGVKD. The length of the CDR3 is 16 residues. As DNA, the CDR3 is TGTGCCATCAGTGAGTCTAGGGCCACCTATAATTCACCCCTCCACTTT. It is translated as CAISESRATYNSPLHF.

The chain is built from TRBV20-1 and TRBJ2-3; 7 bases line up with TRBD1. J lost 5 bases, V lost 6 bases, and 17 bases had no gene match. This CDR3 region has 16 residues. Germline V gene sequence: CDR1 DFQATT, CDR2 SNEGSKA (reference sequence). The CDR3 here is CSAQPQTGLIVDTQYF. In nucleotides, the CDR3 is TGCAGTGCGCAACCCCAGACAGGGTTGATAGTAGATACGCAGTATTTT.